This entry is about one T cell receptor beta chain. Antigen specificity is unknown. Generated by immunoSEQ multiplex PCR, the TCRdb table keeps only in-frame clones and is missing some. The data show tens of thousands of clones, 88% seen once. This sample was included in a study of OX40 agonist ivuxolimab in advanced cancers. Whole-study context: Checkpoint inhibitors had been given previously to 40% of patients.

Baseline was the first blood sampling point, followed by cycle 4 day 1 and cycle 7 day 1. Study findings and constraints: Averaged across samples, CD8+ T cells carried more expanded clones than CD4+ did. Expanded peripheral T-cell antigen specificity went undetermined.

Per the germline V gene, CDR1 is LNHDA and CDR2 is SQIVND (reference sequence). This CDR3 has 8 amino acids. Between the trimmed V and J ends, which lost 7 bases and 12 bases, there was a span of 3 bases. The sequence was obtained from an adult with an advanced solid tumor such as melanoma, head and neck, liver or kidney cancer. Specimen: CD4+ or CD8+ T cells sorted from blood, collected in a trial of the OX40 agonist ivuxolimab. The chain is built from TRBV19 and TRBJ1-4; D ambiguous. The CDR3, as DNA: TGTGCCAGTACCCAACTGTTTTTT. Translating it yields CASTQLFF.